Listed here are 23 T cell receptor beta chains from one sample, sequenced in a study of graft-versus-host responses after intestinal transplantation. Clones were read by immunoSEQ multiplex PCR, and TCRdb kept only the in-frame ones, dropping some. The table has fewer than 80,000 clones, 90% seen once. Their specific antigens are unknown. Sequenced material: unstimulated CD8+ T cells sorted from spleen or lymph node cells, taken before transplant. Receptor source: a human donor who was the organ donor for an intestinal transplant.

This chain connects TRBV2 to TRBJ1-3, with a weak D call TRBD1 (5 bases). V lost 5 bases and J lost 4, with 15 bases in between. This CDR3 has 15 residues. Germline lookup yields CDR1 SNHLY and CDR2 FYNNEI. CDR3 amino acids: CASSPDAGRGNTIYF. CDR3 nucleotide sequence: TGTGCCAGCAGTCCCGACGCGGGACGCGGAAACACCATATATTTT.

This chain links TRBV28 with TRBJ2-1; the D gene is possibly TRBD2 (6 bases). Germline-derived CDR1 and CDR2 are MDHEN and SYDVKM. The CDR3 is 15 residues long. Trimming took 5 bases from V and 8 from J, leaving 19 bases between them. The CDR3 region is CASSPMWGGRHEQFF. The DNA for the CDR3 is TGTGCCAGCAGTCCGATGTGGGGAGGCCGACATGAGCAGTTCTTC.

V usage is TRBV7-9 and J usage is TRBJ2-2; 8 positions match TRBD1. The CDR3 sequence is 15 residues long. The trim removed 1 base at V and 6 bases at J, leaving 4 bases unmatched. Looked up from germline, CDR1 is SEHNR and CDR2 is FQNEAQ (reference sequence). CDR3 nucleotides: TGTGCCAGCAGCTTAGGGCAGGGGGCCTCCGGGGAGCTGTTTTTT. Protein product: CASSLGQGASGELFF.

V gene TRBV28 combines with J gene TRBJ2-5; D is unresolved. The CDR3 totals 15 residues. V gave up 8 bases and J gave up 0 bases, with 16 bases separating them. Germline V gene sequence: CDR1 MDHEN, CDR2 SYDVKM. CDR3 DNA sequence: TGTGCCAGCCGCAACCCAGGAACGTACCAAGAGACCCAGTACTTC. As protein: CASRNPGTYQETQYF.

This clone appeared a few times. The chain uses TRBV6-5 and TRBJ2-7; maybe TRBD2 (6 bases). CDR1 and CDR2 (germline): MNHEY, SVGAGI. CDR3 length: 12 amino acids. V was pared by 11 bases and J by 2 bases, with 13 bases between. In DNA, the CDR3 is TGTGCCGCCCGGGACTGGACCTACGAGCAGTACTTC. Amino acids: CAARDWTYEQYF.

This clone was counted once. This rearrangement joins TRBV28 to TRBJ1-1; D uncertain. Germline values: CDR1 MDHEN, CDR2 SYDVKM. The CDR3 loop spans 14 amino acids. Trimming removed 1 base from V and 2 bases from J, with 8 bases in between. This chain's CDR3 is CASSLFRENTEAFF. The CDR3 region has the DNA TGTGCCAGCAGTTTATTCCGAGAAAACACTGAAGCTTTCTTT.

The DNA for the CDR3 is TGTGCCAGCAGCTTAGCAGACCCGGGACAGGGGCTGAACCTAGGAAACACCATATATTTT. This gives the protein CASSLADPGQGLNLGNTIYF. V and J are TRBV7-2 and TRBJ1-3; 10 positions agree with TRBD1. Germline lookup yields CDR1 SGHTA and CDR2 FQGNSA. The CDR3 is made up of 20 amino acids. V lost 0 bases to trimming and J lost 4 bases; unmatched junction nucleotides: 15.

V and J are TRBV28 and TRBJ1-5, with a possible D match to TRBD1 (6 bases). The CDR3 sequence is 14 residues long. The V gene's germline CDR1 is MDHEN and CDR2 SYDVKM. Between the trimmed V and J ends, which lost 11 bases and 0 bases, there was a span of 14 bases. In nucleotides, the CDR3 is TGTGCCGAGGGGGGGGGTTATAGCAATCAGCCCCAGCATTTT. Protein: CAEGGGYSNQPQHF.

This clone was seen a single time. The gene calls are TRBV7-9 and TRBJ1-5, with D maybe TRBD1 (5 bases). Germline CDR1 and CDR2: SEHNR and FQNEAQ (reference sequence). V was pared by 3 bases and J by 4 bases, with 7 bases between. The CDR3 has 13 amino acids. Here the CDR3 reads CASSLTANQPQHF. The CDR3 nucleotides read TGTGCCAGCAGCTTGACAGCAAATCAGCCCCAGCATTTT.

The V gene is TRBV14, the J gene TRBJ1-1, with 12 bases matching TRBD1. This CDR3 region has 18 residues. CDR1 and CDR2 from the germline V gene are SGHDN and FVKESK. J lost 3 bases, V lost 3 bases, and 11 bases had no gene match. The CDR3 DNA is TGTGCCAGCAGCCAGGTGGGACAGGGGGCGCATTATGACACTGAAGCTTTCTTT. Translating gives CASSQVGQGAHYDTEAFF.

The rearrangement links TRBV7-8 to TRBJ2-7; a weak D match, TRBD1 (5 bases). The germline V gene encodes CDR1 SGHVS and CDR2 FQNEAQ. This CDR3 comprises 15 residues. V gave up 4 bases and J gave up 4 bases, with 17 bases separating them. This chain's CDR3 is CASSSNSKGPYEQYF. The CDR3 nucleotides are TGTGCCAGCAGCTCCAACTCAAAGGGGCCTTACGAGCAGTACTTC.

The chain employs TRBV7-9 and TRBJ2-1; possibly TRBD2 for D (5 bases). Germline CDR1 and CDR2: SEHNR and FQNEAQ (reference sequence). V was clipped by 2 bases and J by 4 bases, with 15 bases between them. The CDR3 loop spans 16 amino acids. CDR3 sequence: CASSLRSGAGYNEQFF. The CDR3 DNA follows: TGTGCCAGCAGCTTACGAAGCGGAGCCGGGTACAATGAGCAGTTCTTC.

The V gene is TRBV27, the J gene TRBJ1-5; a possible D gene is TRBD1 (6 bases). CDR1 MNHEY and CDR2 SMNVEV come from the germline V gene (reference sequence). V was cut by 5 bases and J by 0 bases, with 17 bases left in between. The CDR3 covers 17 residues. CDR3 coding DNA: TGTGCCAGCAGTCCCATGGGCCGGGACACTAGCAATCAGCCCCAGCATTTT. This encodes CASSPMGRDTSNQPQHF.

J is TRBJ2-3 and V is TRBV9; D is uncertain. CDR1 and CDR2 from the germline V gene are SGDLS and YYNGEE. The V end was cut by 0 bases, the J end by 0 bases, with 8 bases between. The CDR3 runs to 15 residues. The DNA of the CDR3 is TGTGCCAGCAGCGTAGGTGGCTCAAGCACAGATACGCAGTATTTT. Translation gives CASSVGGSSTDTQYF.

The table lists this clone with a few counts. The rearrangement uses TRBV11-1 and TRBJ2-7; D is possibly TRBD1 (6 bases). CDR1 is SGHAT and CDR2 is FQDESV in the germline V gene (reference sequence). The V end lost 0 bases, the J end lost 1 base, and 10 bases lay between the germline ends. The CDR3 is 15 amino acids. For the CDR3, the DNA is TGTGCCAGCAGCTTAGCTGTGCAGGGGTCCTACGAGCAGTACTTC. Protein product: CASSLAVQGSYEQYF.

This chain uses TRBV7-9 with TRBJ2-2; TRBD1 might be the D (6 bases). CDR1 is SEHNR, CDR2 FQNEAQ, per germline (reference sequence). V was pared by 6 bases and J by 2 bases, with 10 bases between. The CDR3 runs 14 residues. CDR3 in amino acids: CASRPDRNTGELFF. CDR3 in DNA: TGTGCCAGCAGACCGGACAGAAACACCGGGGAGCTGTTTTTT.

The CDR3 sequence: CASSPYYPPYNEQFF. CDR3 bases: TGTGCCAGCAGTCCCTACTACCCTCCCTACAATGAGCAGTTCTTC. V gene TRBV28 combines with J gene TRBJ2-1; D is unclear. The germline V gene has CDR1 MDHEN and CDR2 SYDVKM. The CDR3 runs to 15 residues. V was pared by 5 bases and J by 2 bases, with 13 bases between.

The CDR3 protein is CASSPGTGVLSEQYF. In nucleotides, the CDR3 is TGTGCCAGCAGTCCCGGGACAGGGGTGTTGAGCGAGCAGTACTTC. The genes are TRBV6-5 and TRBJ2-7, with 10 bases fitting TRBD1. The germline V gene encodes CDR1 MNHEY and CDR2 SVGAGI. Losses at the gene ends were 5 bases for V and 6 bases for J; bases not matched to a gene: 10. The CDR3 is made up of 15 amino acids.

This clone was recorded only once. The rearrangement links TRBV25-1 to TRBJ1-1, with D perhaps TRBD1 (6 bases). CDR3 length: 15 amino acids. V was cut by 3 bases and J by 5 bases, with 16 bases left in between. Germline CDR1 reads MGHDK; CDR2 reads SYGVNS. CDR3 region: CASSELRGGWTEAFF. In DNA form, the CDR3 reads TGTGCCAGCAGTGAGCTCAGGGGCGGGTGGACTGAAGCTTTCTTT. The variable domain in full, with the rest retrieved from reference TRBV25-1 and TRBJ1-1, is EADIYQTPRYLVIGTGKKITLECSQTMGHDKMYWYQQDPGMELHLIHYSYGVNSTEKGDLSSESTVSRIRTEHFPLTLESARPSHTSQYLCASSELRGGWTEAFFGQGTRLTVV.

The J gene is TRBJ1-4, the V gene TRBV5-8, with 8 bases matching TRBD1. Trimming at V came to 1 base and at J to 2 bases, leaving 7 bases not matched to a gene. The germline V gene has CDR1 SGHTS and CDR2 YDEGEE. The CDR3 is 17 residues long. The CDR3 sequence is CASSLSLRQGTNEKLFF. The CDR3 region has the DNA TGTGCCAGCAGCTTGTCCCTTAGACAGGGGACTAATGAAAAACTGTTTTTT.

V gene TRBV6-4 combines with J gene TRBJ2-3; 8 positions match TRBD2. The germline gives CDR1 MRHNA, CDR2 SNTAGT. CDR3 size: 15 residues. Trimming took 0 bases from V and 1 from J; bases not matched to a gene: 0. Here the CDR3 reads CASSDSLAGTDTQYF. The CDR3, as DNA: TGTGCCAGCAGTGACTCACTAGCGGGCACAGATACGCAGTATTTT.

In this sample, this clone turned up once. The chain is built from TRBV6-4 and TRBJ2-5; D may be TRBD2 (7 bases). CDR1 and CDR2 (germline): MRHNA, SNTAGT. The CDR3 has 18 residues. Trimming pared 5 bases from V and 4 bases from J, leaving 26 bases between. CDR3 bases: TGTGCCAGCAGTCCACCGGTCCGCGGGAGTACAGGGAGAGAGACCCAGTACTTC. As protein: CASSPPVRGSTGRETQYF.

The chain combines TRBV7-8 with TRBJ2-3, with 7 bases fitting TRBD2. Germline trimming cut 6 bases from V and 5 bases from J; bases unmatched to any gene: 14. CDR1 SGHVS and CDR2 FQNEAQ come from the germline V gene. This CDR3 is 16 amino acids long. CDR3: CASSLAEGGVIDTQYF. The CDR3, as DNA: TGTGCCAGCAGTCTAGCGGAGGGCGGGGTGATAGATACGCAGTATTTT.